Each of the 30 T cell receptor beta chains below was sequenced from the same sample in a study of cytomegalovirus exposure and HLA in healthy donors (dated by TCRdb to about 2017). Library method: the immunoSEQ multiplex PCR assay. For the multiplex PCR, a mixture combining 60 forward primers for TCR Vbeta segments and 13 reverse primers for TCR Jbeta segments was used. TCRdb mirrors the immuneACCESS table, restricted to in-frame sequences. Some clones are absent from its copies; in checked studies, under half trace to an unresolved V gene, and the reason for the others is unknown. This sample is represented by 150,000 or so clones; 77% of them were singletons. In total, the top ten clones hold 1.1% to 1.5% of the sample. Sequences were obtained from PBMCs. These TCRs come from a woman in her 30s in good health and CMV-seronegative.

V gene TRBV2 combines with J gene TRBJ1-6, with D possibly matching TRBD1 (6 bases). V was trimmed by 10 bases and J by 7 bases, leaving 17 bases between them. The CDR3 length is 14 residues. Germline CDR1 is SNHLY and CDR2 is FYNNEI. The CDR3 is CATSGQGRNSPLHF. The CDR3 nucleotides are TGTGCCACCTCGGGACAAGGGAGAAATTCACCCCTCCACTTT.

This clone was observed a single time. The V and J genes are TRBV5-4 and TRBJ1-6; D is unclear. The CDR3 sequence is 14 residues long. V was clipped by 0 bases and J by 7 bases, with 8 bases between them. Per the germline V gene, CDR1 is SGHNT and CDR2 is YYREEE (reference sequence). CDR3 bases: TGTGCCAGCAGCTTGGCGGCGGCAAATTCACCCCTCCACTTT. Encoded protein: CASSLAAANSPLHF.

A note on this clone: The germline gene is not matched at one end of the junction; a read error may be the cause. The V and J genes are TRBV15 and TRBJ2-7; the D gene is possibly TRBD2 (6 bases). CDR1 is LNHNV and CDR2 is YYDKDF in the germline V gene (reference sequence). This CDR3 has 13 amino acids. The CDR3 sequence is CATSRGWGETAAF. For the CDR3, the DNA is TGTGCCACCAGCAGAGGGTGGGGGGAGACGGCCGCATTC.

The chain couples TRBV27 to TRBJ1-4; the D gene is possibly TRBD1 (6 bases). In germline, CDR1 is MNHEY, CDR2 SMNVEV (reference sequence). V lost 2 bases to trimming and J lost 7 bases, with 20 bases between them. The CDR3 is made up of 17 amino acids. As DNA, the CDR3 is TGTGCCAGCAGTTTAAGCCCCATAAGGGGAGGGGGTGAAAAACTGTTTTTT. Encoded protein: CASSLSPIRGGGEKLFF.

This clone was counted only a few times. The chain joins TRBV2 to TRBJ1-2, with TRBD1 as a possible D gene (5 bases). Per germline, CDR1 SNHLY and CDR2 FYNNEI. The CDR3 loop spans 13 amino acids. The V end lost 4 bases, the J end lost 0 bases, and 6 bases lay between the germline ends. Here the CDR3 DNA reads TGTGCCAGCAGTGCAGGGTCTAACTATGGCTACACCTTC. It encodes CASSAGSNYGYTF.

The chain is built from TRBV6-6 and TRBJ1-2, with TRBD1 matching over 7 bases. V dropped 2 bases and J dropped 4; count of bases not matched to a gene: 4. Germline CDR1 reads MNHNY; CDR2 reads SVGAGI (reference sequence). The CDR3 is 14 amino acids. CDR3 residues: CASSYDREAYGYTF. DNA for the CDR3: TGTGCCAGCAGTTACGACAGGGAAGCCTATGGCTACACCTTC.

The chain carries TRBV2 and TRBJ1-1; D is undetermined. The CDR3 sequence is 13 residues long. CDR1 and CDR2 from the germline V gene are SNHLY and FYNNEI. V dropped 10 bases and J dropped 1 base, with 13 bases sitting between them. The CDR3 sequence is CAKTAAGNTEAFF. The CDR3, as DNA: TGTGCCAAAACGGCAGCAGGGAACACTGAAGCTTTCTTT.

The CDR3 sequence: CASSLGGSGAYQETQYF. The CDR3 DNA follows: TGCGCCAGCAGCTTGGGGGGTAGCGGGGCGTACCAAGAGACCCAGTACTTC. The rearrangement uses TRBV5-1 and TRBJ2-5, with 8 bases identical to TRBD2. The CDR3 runs 17 residues. The ends lost 0 bases at V and 0 bases at J; junction bases unmatched: 7. The V gene's germline CDR1 is SGHRS and CDR2 YFSETQ.

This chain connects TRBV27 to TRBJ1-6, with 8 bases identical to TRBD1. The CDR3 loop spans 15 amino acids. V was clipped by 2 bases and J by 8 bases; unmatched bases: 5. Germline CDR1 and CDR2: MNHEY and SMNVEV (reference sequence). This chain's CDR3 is CASSLGQGGDSPLHF. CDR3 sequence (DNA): TGTGCCAGCAGTTTAGGACAGGGAGGCGATTCACCCCTCCACTTT.

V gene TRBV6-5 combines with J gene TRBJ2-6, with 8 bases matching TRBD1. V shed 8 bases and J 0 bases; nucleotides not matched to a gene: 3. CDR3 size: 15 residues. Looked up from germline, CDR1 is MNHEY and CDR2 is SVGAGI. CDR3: CASWDRFSGANVLTF. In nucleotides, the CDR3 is TGTGCCAGCTGGGACAGGTTCTCTGGGGCCAACGTCCTGACTTTC.

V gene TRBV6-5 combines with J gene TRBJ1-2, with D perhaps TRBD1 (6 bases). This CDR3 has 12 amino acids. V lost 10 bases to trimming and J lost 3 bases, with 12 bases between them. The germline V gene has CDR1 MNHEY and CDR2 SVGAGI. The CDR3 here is CATLQGYYGYTF. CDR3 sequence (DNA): TGTGCCACGCTACAGGGTTACTATGGCTACACCTTC.

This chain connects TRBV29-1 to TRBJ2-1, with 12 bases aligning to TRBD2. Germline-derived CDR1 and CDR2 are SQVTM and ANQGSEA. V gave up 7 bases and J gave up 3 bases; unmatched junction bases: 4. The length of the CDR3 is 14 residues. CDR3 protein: CSGQGLAGYNEQFF. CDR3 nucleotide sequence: TGCAGCGGGCAGGGACTAGCGGGCTACAATGAGCAGTTCTTC.

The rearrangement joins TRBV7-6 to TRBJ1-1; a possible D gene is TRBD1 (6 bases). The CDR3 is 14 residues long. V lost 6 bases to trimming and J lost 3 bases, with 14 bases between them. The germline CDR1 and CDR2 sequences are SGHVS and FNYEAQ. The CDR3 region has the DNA TGTGCCAGCAGTCTGTGGGCAGGGGACACTGAAGCTTTCTTT. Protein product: CASSLWAGDTEAFF.

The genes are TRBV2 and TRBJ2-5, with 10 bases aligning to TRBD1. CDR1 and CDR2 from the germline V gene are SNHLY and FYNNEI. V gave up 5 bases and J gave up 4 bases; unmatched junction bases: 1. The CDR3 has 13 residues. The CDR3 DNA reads TGTGCCAGCAGTAGGGACAGGGGAGAGACCCAGTACTTC. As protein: CASSRDRGETQYF.

CDR3 amino acids: CASSGQGRSYGYTF. In DNA, the CDR3 is TGTGCCAGCAGTGGACAGGGGCGTTCCTATGGCTACACCTTC. The rearrangement joins TRBV27 to TRBJ1-2; 9 bases agree with TRBD1. Per the germline V gene, CDR1 is MNHEY and CDR2 is SMNVEV (reference sequence). J was trimmed by 4 bases and V by 5 bases; bases with no gene match: 5. The CDR3 is 14 amino acids.

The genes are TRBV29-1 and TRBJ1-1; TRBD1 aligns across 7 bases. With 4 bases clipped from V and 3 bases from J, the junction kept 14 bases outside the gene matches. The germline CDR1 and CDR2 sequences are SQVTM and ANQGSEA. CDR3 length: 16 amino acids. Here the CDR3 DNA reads TGCAGCGTTGTCAAAGGAGGGGGCAGAGGGGACACTGAAGCTTTCTTT. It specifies CSVVKGGGRGDTEAFF.

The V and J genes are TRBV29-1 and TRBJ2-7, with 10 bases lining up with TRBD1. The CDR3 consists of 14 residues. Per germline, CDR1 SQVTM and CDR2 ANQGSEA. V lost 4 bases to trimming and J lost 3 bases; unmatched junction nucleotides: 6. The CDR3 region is CSVVSGQGYYEQYF. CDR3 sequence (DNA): TGCAGCGTTGTCTCGGGACAGGGGTACTACGAGCAGTACTTC.

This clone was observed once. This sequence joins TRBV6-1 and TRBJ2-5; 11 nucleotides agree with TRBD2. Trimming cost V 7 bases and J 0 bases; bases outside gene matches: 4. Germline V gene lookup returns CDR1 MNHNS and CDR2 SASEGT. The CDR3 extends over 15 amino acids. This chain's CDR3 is CASNQLAGDQETQYF. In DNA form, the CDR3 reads TGTGCCAGCAATCAACTAGCGGGGGACCAAGAGACCCAGTACTTC.

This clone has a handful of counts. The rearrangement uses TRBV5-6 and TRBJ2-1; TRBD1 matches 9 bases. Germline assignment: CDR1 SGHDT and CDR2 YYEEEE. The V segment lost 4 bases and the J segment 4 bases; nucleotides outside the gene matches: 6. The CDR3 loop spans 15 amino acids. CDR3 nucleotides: TGTGCCAGCAGCGTACTGACAGGGGGGTACAATGAGCAGTTCTTC. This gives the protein CASSVLTGGYNEQFF. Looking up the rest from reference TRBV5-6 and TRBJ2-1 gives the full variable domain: DAGVTQSPTHLIKTRGQQVTLRCSPKSGHDTVSWYQQALGQGPQFIFQYYEEEERQRGNFPDRFSGHQFPNYSSELNVNALLLGDSALYLCASSVLTGGYNEQFFGPGTRLTVL.

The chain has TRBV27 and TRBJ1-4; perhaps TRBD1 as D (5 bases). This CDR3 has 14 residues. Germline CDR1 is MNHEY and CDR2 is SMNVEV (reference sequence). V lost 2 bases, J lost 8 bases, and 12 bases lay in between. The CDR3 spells CASSLQGPREKLFF. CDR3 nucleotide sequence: TGTGCCAGCAGTTTACAGGGCCCCAGGGAAAAACTGTTTTTT.

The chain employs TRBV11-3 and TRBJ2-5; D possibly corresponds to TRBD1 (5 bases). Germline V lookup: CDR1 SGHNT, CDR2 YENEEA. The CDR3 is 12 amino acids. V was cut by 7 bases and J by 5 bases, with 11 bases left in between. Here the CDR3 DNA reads TGTGCCAGCAAGGGGCTTGGGGAGACCCAGTACTTC. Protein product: CASKGLGETQYF.

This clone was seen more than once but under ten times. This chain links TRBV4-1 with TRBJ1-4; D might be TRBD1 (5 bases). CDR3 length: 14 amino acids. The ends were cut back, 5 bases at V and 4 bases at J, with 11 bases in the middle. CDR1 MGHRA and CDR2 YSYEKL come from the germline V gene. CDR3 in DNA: TGCGCCAGCAGCTGGGGCGACCTTAATGAAAAACTGTTTTTT. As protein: CASSWGDLNEKLFF.

The chain's CDR3 is CAAQGDQETQYF. The CDR3 DNA reads TGTGCCGCGCAGGGGGACCAAGAGACCCAGTACTTC. This chain connects TRBV28 to TRBJ2-5; 7 nucleotides agree with TRBD1. This CDR3 region has 12 residues. Germline CDR1 is MDHEN and CDR2 is SYDVKM. V lost 11 bases, J lost 0 bases, and 3 bases stayed unmatched.

This CDR3 is CASSPQTGGVADTYEQYF. The CDR3 coding sequence is TGTGCCAGCTCACCACAAACGGGAGGTGTGGCGGACACCTACGAGCAGTACTTC. This sequence joins TRBV18 and TRBJ2-7; 7 bases fit TRBD2. Per the germline V gene, CDR1 is KGHSH and CDR2 is LQKENI. The V gene end was trimmed by 1 base and the J gene end by 2 bases; junction bases not matched to a gene: 14. The CDR3 sequence is 18 residues long. The full variable domain, completed using reference TRBV18 and TRBJ2-7, is NAGVMQNPRHLVRRRGQEARLRCSPMKGHSHVYWYRQLPEEGLKFMVYLQKENIIDESGMPKERFSAEFPKEGPSILRIQQVVRGDSAAYFCASSPQTGGVADTYEQYFGPGTRLTVT.

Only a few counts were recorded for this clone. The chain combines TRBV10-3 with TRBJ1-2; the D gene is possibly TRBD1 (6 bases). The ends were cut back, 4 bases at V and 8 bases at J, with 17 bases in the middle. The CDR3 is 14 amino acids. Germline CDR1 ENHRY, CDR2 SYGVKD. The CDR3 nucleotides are TGTGCCATCAGTGGTGCATCAGGGGCGCGAGGCTACACCTTC. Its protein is CAISGASGARGYTF.

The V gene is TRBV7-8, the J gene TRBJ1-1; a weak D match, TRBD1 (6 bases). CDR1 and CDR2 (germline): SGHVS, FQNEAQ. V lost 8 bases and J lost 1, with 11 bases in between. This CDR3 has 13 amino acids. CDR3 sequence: CASGGASNTEAFF. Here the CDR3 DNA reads TGTGCCAGCGGGGGGGCCTCGAACACTGAAGCTTTCTTT.

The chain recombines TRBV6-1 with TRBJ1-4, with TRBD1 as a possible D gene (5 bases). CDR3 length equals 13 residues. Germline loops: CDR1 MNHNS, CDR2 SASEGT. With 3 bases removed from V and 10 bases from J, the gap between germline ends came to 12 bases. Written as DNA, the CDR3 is TGTGCCAGCAGTGAGGGGAATGACAGAAAACTGTTTTTT. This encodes CASSEGNDRKLFF.

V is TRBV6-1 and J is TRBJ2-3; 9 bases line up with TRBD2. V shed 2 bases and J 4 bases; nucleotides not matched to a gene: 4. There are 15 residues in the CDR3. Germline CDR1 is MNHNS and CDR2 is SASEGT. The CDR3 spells CASSENSGGPDTQYF. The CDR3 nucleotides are TGTGCCAGCAGTGAAAATAGCGGGGGCCCAGATACGCAGTATTTT.

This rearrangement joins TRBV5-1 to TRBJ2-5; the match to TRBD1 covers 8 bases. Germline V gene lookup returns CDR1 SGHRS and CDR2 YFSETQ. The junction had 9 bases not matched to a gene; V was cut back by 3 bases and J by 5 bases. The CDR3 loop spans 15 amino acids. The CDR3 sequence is CASSSTGTGGETQYF. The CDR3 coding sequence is TGCGCCAGCAGCTCCACCGGGACAGGTGGGGAGACCCAGTACTTC.

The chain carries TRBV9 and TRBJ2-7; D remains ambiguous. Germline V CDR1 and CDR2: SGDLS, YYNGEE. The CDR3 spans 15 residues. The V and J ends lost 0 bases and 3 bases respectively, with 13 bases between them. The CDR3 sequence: CASSVGDTVSYEQYF. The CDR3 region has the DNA TGTGCCAGCAGCGTAGGAGACACAGTGAGCTACGAGCAGTACTTC.